This note documents a single TCR beta chain sequence. Its cognate antigen is unknown. 60 Vbeta and 13 Jbeta primers were used in PCR. Method: immunoSEQ multiplex PCR; TCRdb's copy keeps in-frame clones and lacks some. The sample includes around 94,000 clones, over 65% of them seen just once. The data were obtained in a study of cytomegalovirus exposure and HLA in healthy donors. Notes on the study in general: Investigators reported approximately 170 TCR beta chains as tied to cytomegalovirus.

Per the germline V gene, CDR1 is LGHNA and CDR2 is YNFKEQ. The ends lost 1 base at V and 5 bases at J; junction bases unmatched: 4. This CDR3 has 17 amino acids. The chain couples TRBV4-2 to TRBJ2-3, with 15 bases matching TRBD2. The TCR was taken from a man aged 35 to 55 in good health and CMV-seronegative. Sequences were obtained from PBMCs. The CDR3 sequence: CASSQGTSGGAVDTQYF. In nucleotides, the CDR3 is TGTGCCAGCAGCCAAGGGACTAGCGGGGGGGCTGTAGATACGCAGTATTTT.